A single T cell receptor (beta chain) is shown here with its context. Trimming shortened V by 1 base and J by 4 bases, and 14 bases separated the two germline ends. Germline CDR1 reads SGHTA; CDR2 reads FQGNSA. CDR3 length: 15 amino acids. This sample is part of a study of Graves' ophthalmopathy and Graves' hyperthyroidism. For repertoire sequencing, the TCR beta CDR3 regions were amplified from RNA transcripts. Second-round multiplex PCR came after first-round RT-PCR with HTBI primers. TCRdb itself ran the multiplex PCR reads through MiXCR, one entry per CDR3 protein. In the table there are almost 750,000 distinct CDR3 sequences, 40% of which are singletons.

Sample: peripheral blood. The chain recombines TRBV7-2 with TRBJ2-7; D is uncertain. The receptor comes from an adult man with Graves' ophthalmopathy. CDR3: CASSLGPGFTYEQYF. The CDR3 nucleotides are TGTGCCAGCAGCTTAGGGCCTGGATTCACGTACGAGCAGTACTTC. The whole variable domain, filled in from reference TRBV7-2 and TRBJ2-7, reads GAGVSQSPSNKVTEKGKDVELRCDPISGHTALYWYRQSLGQGLEFLIYFQGNSAPDKSGLPSDRFSAERTGGSVSTLTIQRTQQEDSAVYLCASSLGPGFTYEQYFGPGTRLTVT.